One sample yielded the 23 T cell receptor beta chains listed below, sequenced in a study of T cells in Graves' hyperthyroidism and ophthalmopathy. Amplification of TCR beta CDR3 regions used RNA as the template. Using the HTBI primer set, a first-round RT-PCR was run on the TCR CDR3. TCRdb analysed the multiplex PCR reads with MiXCR anew, one entry per CDR3 protein. The top ten hold more than 30% of the sample, which has hundreds of thousands of distinct CDR3 sequences, around 20% seen once. Sequenced: blood. These receptors came from a man aged 25-45 years with Graves' ophthalmopathy.

This clonotype was seen repeatedly, ten times or more. The chain couples TRBV11-2 to TRBJ2-3; 9 bases agree with TRBD2. CDR1 is SGHAT and CDR2 is FQNNGV in the germline V gene. This CDR3 has 16 residues. J gave up 6 bases and V 4 bases, and 11 bases lay outside the gene matches. CDR3 sequence (DNA): TGTGCCAGCAGCTCCGAATTTGCGGGAGGGCGCGATACGCAGTATTTT. Its protein product is CASSSEFAGGRDTQYF.

This clonotype was counted only a few times. The chain joins TRBV20-1 to TRBJ1-5; D gene ambiguous. V gave up 5 bases and J gave up 7 bases, with 15 bases separating them. Germline V CDR1 and CDR2: DFQATT, SNEGSKA (reference sequence). The CDR3 has 13 residues. The DNA of the CDR3 is TGCAGTGCTCTGGAGAAGAAACGGCAGCCCCAGCATTTT. Amino acid sequence: CSALEKKRQPQHF.

This clonotype was observed a few times. The gene calls are TRBV12-3 or TRBV12-4 and TRBJ1-2; D is perhaps TRBD1 (6 bases). The V and J ends lost 4 bases and 8 bases respectively, with 20 bases between them. This CDR3 is built from 15 residues. CDR3 region: CASSWGPLGGGGYTF. CDR3 bases: TGTGCCAGCAGTTGGGGACCGCTTGGAGGGGGGGGCTACACCTTC.

V usage is TRBV6-5 and J usage is TRBJ1-5; no definite D call. V was cut by 2 bases and J by 7 bases, with 9 bases left in between. From germline, CDR1 is MNHEY and CDR2 SVGAGI. The CDR3 covers 13 residues. CDR3 DNA: TGTGCCAGCAGTTACCGCCTAGAGCAGCCCCAGCATTTT. Translation: CASSYRLEQPQHF.

This clonotype has a handful of counts. V is TRBV28 and J is TRBJ2-4; the D gene could be TRBD1 or TRBD2 (5 bases each). The V gene lost 4 bases and the J gene lost 5 bases, with 15 bases spanning the gap. Germline lookup yields CDR1 MDHEN and CDR2 SYDVKM. CDR3 size: 15 residues. The CDR3 DNA reads as TGTGCCAGCAGTTCGGGACGTTTTCCAGAAAACATTCAGTACTTC. Its protein is CASSSGRFPENIQYF.

This clonotype was recorded many times. The chain combines TRBV11-2 with TRBJ2-7; TRBD2 agrees at 7 bases. CDR3 length: 16 amino acids. The J segment lost 3 bases and the V segment lost 5 bases, leaving 13 bases of the junction unmatched. Germline V gene lookup returns CDR1 SGHAT and CDR2 FQNNGV. This CDR3 reads CASSRQTSSQDYEQYF. CDR3 DNA sequence: TGTGCCAGCAGCAGACAGACTAGCAGCCAAGACTACGAGCAGTACTTC.

This chain connects TRBV5-1 to TRBJ2-2; D remains ambiguous. CDR3 size: 13 residues. The V end lost 7 bases, the J end lost 4 bases, and 11 bases lay between the germline ends. From germline, CDR1 is SGHRS and CDR2 YFSETQ. CDR3 residues: CASLREITGELFF. CDR3 DNA sequence: TGCGCCAGCCTAAGGGAAATCACCGGGGAGCTGTTTTTT.

In this sample, this clonotype turned up a few times. The genes are TRBV30 and TRBJ1-6, with D perhaps TRBD1 (6 bases). Germline CDR1 and CDR2: GTSNPN and SVGIG (reference sequence). Trimming removed 3 bases from V and 7 bases from J, with 13 bases in between. The length of the CDR3 is 14 residues. The CDR3, as DNA: TGTGCCTGGAGAAGCGGACAGATAAATTCACCCCTCCACTTT. Translation: CAWRSGQINSPLHF.

Ten or more counts support this clonotype. The V gene is TRBV28, the J gene TRBJ2-7; 10 bases fit TRBD2. V gave up 1 base and J gave up 5 bases; unmatched junction bases: 5. This CDR3 region has 15 residues. Per the germline V gene, CDR1 is MDHEN and CDR2 is SYDVKM. The CDR3 coding sequence is TGTGCCAGCAGTTTATCGGCTAGCGGGAGCCACGAGCAGTACTTC. This codes for CASSLSASGSHEQYF. Based on the CDR3 plus reference TRBV28 and TRBJ2-7, the full variable domain is DVKVTQSSRYLVKRTGEKVFLECVQDMDHENMFWYRQDPGLGLRLIYFSYDVKMKEKGDIPEGYSVSREKKERFSLILESASTNQTSMYLCASSLSASGSHEQYFGPGTRLTVT.

This clonotype occurred many times. This chain joins TRBV18 and TRBJ1-4; D is undetermined. Germline CDR1 is KGHSH and CDR2 is LQKENI. The V end was cut by 2 bases, the J end by 5 bases, with 12 bases between. This CDR3 has 15 amino acids. The chain's CDR3 is CASSPFELRNEKLFF. In nucleotides, the CDR3 is TGTGCCAGCTCACCATTCGAGCTCCGAAATGAAAAACTGTTTTTT. Full variable domain (remainder filled in from reference TRBV18 and TRBJ1-4): NAGVMQNPRHLVRRRGQEARLRCSPMKGHSHVYWYRQLPEEGLKFMVYLQKENIIDESGMPKERFSAEFPKEGPSILRIQQVVRGDSAAYFCASSPFELRNEKLFFGSGTQLSVL.

The J gene is TRBJ1-5, the V gene TRBV4-1; D gene uncertain. The CDR3 is 14 amino acids. The V end lost 0 bases, the J end lost 6 bases, and 9 bases lay between the germline ends. Germline V gene lookup returns CDR1 MGHRA and CDR2 YSYEKL. As DNA, the CDR3 is TGCGCCAGCAGCCAAGAAGGTTGGGGTCAGCCCCAGCATTTT. This encodes CASSQEGWGQPQHF.

The chain recombines TRBV12-3 or TRBV12-4 with TRBJ2-5, with D possibly TRBD2 on 5 matching bases. The V end was cut by 3 bases, the J end by 12 bases, with 14 bases between. CDR3 length: 12 residues. CDR3 loop: CASSFEGFQEYF. CDR3 in DNA: TGTGCCAGCAGTTTTGAGGGTTTTCAAGAGTACTTC.

This clonotype has ten or more counts. CDR3 nucleotides: TGCGCCAGCAGCCAAGGGACGGCGAACACCGGGGAGCTGTTTTTT. Translated, it gives CASSQGTANTGELFF. J is TRBJ2-2 and V is TRBV5-1; D tentatively reads TRBD1 or TRBD2 (5 bases each). V was shortened by 4 bases and J by 0 bases, with 10 bases between the two germline ends. CDR1 SGHRS and CDR2 YFSETQ come from the germline V gene. This CDR3 has 15 residues.

This clonotype has only a few counts. J is TRBJ2-3 and V is TRBV29-1; no clear D. Germline CDR1 SQVTM, CDR2 ANQGSEA. V lost 3 bases, J lost 1 base, and 8 bases lay in between. The CDR3 has 13 amino acids. CDR3 sequence (DNA): TGCAGCGTTGACCCGACGGGCACAGATACGCAGTATTTT. It yields the protein CSVDPTGTDTQYF.

V and J are TRBV5-1 and TRBJ1-2; D not certain. Between the trimmed V and J ends, which lost 0 bases and 4 bases, there was a span of 16 bases. This CDR3 spans 16 amino acids. The germline gives CDR1 SGHRS, CDR2 YFSETQ. In DNA, the CDR3 is TGCGCCAGCAGCTTGGCCGTAGATCTGGAGGGCTATGGCTACACCTTC. It yields the protein CASSLAVDLEGYGYTF.

This clonotype was counted many times. V is TRBV6-6 and J is TRBJ1-1; D uncertain. V was shortened by 3 bases and J by 0 bases, with 11 bases between the two germline ends. Germline lookup yields CDR1 MNHNY and CDR2 SVGAGI (reference sequence). The CDR3 contains 15 residues. CDR3 sequence: CASSYSTALNTEAFF. In nucleotides, the CDR3 is TGTGCCAGCAGTTATTCGACGGCCCTGAACACTGAAGCTTTCTTT.

This clonotype was counted only a few times. The V gene is TRBV2, the J gene TRBJ2-5; TRBD2 agrees at 9 bases. Trimming removed 1 base from V and 2 bases from J; junction bases left unmatched: 8. CDR3 length: 17 amino acids. Looked up from germline, CDR1 is SNHLY and CDR2 is FYNNEI. The CDR3 sequence is CASSEGIRLAVQETQYF. In DNA, the CDR3 is TGTGCCAGCAGTGAAGGCATAAGACTAGCGGTTCAAGAGACCCAGTACTTC.

The chain joins TRBV27 to TRBJ2-7, with 9 nucleotides matching TRBD1. CDR1 and CDR2 from the germline V gene are MNHEY and SMNVEV (reference sequence). CDR3 length equals 13 residues. The J segment lost 5 bases and the V segment lost 8 bases, leaving 7 bases of the junction unmatched. The CDR3 loop reads CASAETGGDEQYF. In DNA form, the CDR3 reads TGTGCCAGCGCGGAGACAGGGGGTGACGAGCAGTACTTC.

V and J are TRBV28 and TRBJ1-4, with D tentatively TRBD1 (5 bases). CDR3 size: 14 residues. Germline V gene sequence: CDR1 MDHEN, CDR2 SYDVKM. V was pared by 5 bases and J by 7 bases, with 14 bases between. Here the CDR3 DNA reads TGTGCCAGCAGTCCCACACCGGGACGTGAAAAACTGTTTTTT. This translates into CASSPTPGREKLFF.

This clonotype was seen ten or more times. The chain couples TRBV6-1 to TRBJ2-5; D possibly corresponds to TRBD1 (6 bases). Trimming shortened V by 5 bases and J by 4 bases, and 11 bases separated the two germline ends. There are 13 residues in the CDR3. Germline values: CDR1 MNHNS, CDR2 SASEGT. Written as DNA, the CDR3 is TGTGCCAGCAGTTATGGGGGCACAGAGACCCAGTACTTC. Protein product: CASSYGGTETQYF.

A remark on this clonotype: This may stem from a read error, because a much larger clone lies one nucleotide away. The gene calls are TRBV7-2 and TRBJ2-7; 7 nucleotides line up with TRBD2. CDR1 and CDR2 from the germline V gene are SGHTA and FQGNSA. The CDR3 is made up of 13 amino acids. In DNA form, the CDR3 reads TGTGCCAGCAGGGTAGCGGGCTCCTGCGAGCAGTACTTC. Translating it yields CASRVAGSCEQYF.

The chain links TRBV24-1 to TRBJ2-1; a weak D match, TRBD2 (6 bases). The ends were cut back, 7 bases at V and 0 bases at J, with 6 bases in the middle. Germline CDR1 reads KGHDR; CDR2 reads SFDVKD. The CDR3 has 13 residues. The CDR3 is CATSGGSYNEQFF. DNA for the CDR3: TGTGCCACCAGCGGGGGCTCCTACAATGAGCAGTTCTTC.

This clonotype was counted at least ten times. This chain connects TRBV12-3 or TRBV12-4 to TRBJ2-7; D gene ambiguous. The CDR3 consists of 14 residues. The V gene lost 6 bases and the J gene lost 0 bases, with 12 bases spanning the gap. CDR3 DNA: TGTGCCAGCAGCCGAAGGCCGGACTCCTACGAGCAGTACTTC. Its protein is CASSRRPDSYEQYF.